This entry lists 5 T cell receptor beta chains sequenced from one sample in a study of shared clonotypes between healthy human individuals. Some clones are missing from TCRdb's copy, which holds only in-frame ones; the method was immunoSEQ multiplex PCR. The profile covers around 700,000 clones, with over 65% appearing a single time and less than 2% taken by the ten largest. Sequenced: memory CD4+ T cells sorted from blood. The subset is: CD45RA-negative fraction. The receptor set was obtained from a woman in her twenties or thirties in good health.

CDR3 sequence (DNA): TGTGCCAGCAGCTTAGTGACAGGGGCCTACAATGAGCAGTTCTTC. It codes for CASSLVTGAYNEQFF. The genes are TRBV11-1 and TRBJ2-1, with 8 positions matching TRBD1. The CDR3 spans 15 residues. Germline trimming cut 1 base from V and 2 bases from J; bases unmatched to any gene: 1. From germline, CDR1 is SGHAT and CDR2 FQDESV (reference sequence). The variable domain in full, completed from reference TRBV11-1 and TRBJ2-1, reads EAEVAQSPRYKITEKSQAVAFWCDPISGHATLYWYRQILGQGPELLVQFQDESVVDDSQLPKDRFSAERLKGVDSTLKIQPAELGDSAMYLCASSLVTGAYNEQFFGPGTRLTVL.

This chain connects TRBV5-6 to TRBJ2-1, with a tentative D call TRBD2 (5 bases). This CDR3 region has 13 residues. Germline V lookup: CDR1 SGHDT, CDR2 YYEEEE. The ends were cut back, 3 bases at V and 9 bases at J, with 13 bases in the middle. This chain's CDR3 is CASSYSSSSEQFF. CDR3 nucleotides: TGTGCCAGCAGCTACTCTAGCAGTTCTGAGCAGTTCTTC.

The chain combines TRBV11-2 with TRBJ2-3; TRBD2 might be the D (5 bases). V lost 7 bases and J lost 2, with 13 bases in between. This CDR3 spans 14 amino acids. Germline V gene data show CDR1 as SGHAT and CDR2 as FQNNGV. CDR3 in amino acids: CASKVSGVTDTQYF. CDR3 in DNA: TGTGCCAGCAAAGTGAGCGGAGTCACAGATACGCAGTATTTT.

Note on this clone: The identical CDR3 is also encoded by other nucleotide sequences in the sample. The chain has TRBV5-4 and TRBJ2-7; the D is unclear. There are 13 residues in the CDR3. V dropped 0 bases and J dropped 3 bases, with 7 bases sitting between them. Germline V gene data show CDR1 as SGHNT and CDR2 as YYREEE (reference sequence). The CDR3 region is CASSLVGSYEQYF. The CDR3 nucleotides are TGTGCCAGCAGCTTGGTCGGCAGCTACGAGCAGTACTTC.

The gene calls are TRBV28 and TRBJ2-1, with unresolved D. The CDR3 runs 12 residues. CDR1 and CDR2 (germline): MDHEN, SYDVKM. Deletions cut 5 bases from V and 10 bases from J, with 12 bases between. The CDR3 sequence is CASSTPGREQFF. The CDR3 nucleotides read TGTGCCAGCAGTACCCCCGGCAGGGAGCAGTTCTTC.